Below, 31 T cell receptor beta chains from the same sample are listed, as sequenced in a study of blood T cell repertoires in COVID-19. The table came from immunoSEQ multiplex PCR; TCRdb's copy has only in-frame clones and leaves some out. The sample lists around 140,000 clones; roughly 86% were seen once. The sequencing input was peripheral blood. The receptors come from an older man with acute or convalescent COVID-19.

The rearrangement uses TRBV29-1 and TRBJ2-7; 8 bases are a match to TRBD1. This CDR3 has 11 amino acids. Germline values: CDR1 SQVTM, CDR2 ANQGSEA. The V segment lost 5 bases and the J segment 5 bases; nucleotides outside the gene matches: 2. CDR3 DNA: TGCAGCGTTCAGGGGGCCAACGAGCAGTACTTC. Translated, it gives CSVQGANEQYF.

The rearrangement joins TRBV7-2 to TRBJ2-7; possibly TRBD2 for D (5 bases). The CDR3 runs to 17 residues. The V and J ends lost 5 bases and 0 bases respectively, with 20 bases between them. Germline V gene data show CDR1 as SGHTA and CDR2 as FQGNSA. CDR3 in amino acids: CASSASSLRAISYEQYF. CDR3 bases: TGTGCCAGCAGCGCCAGTTCGTTGCGGGCGATCTCCTACGAGCAGTACTTC.

This rearrangement joins TRBV3-1 (or the pseudogene TRBV3-2) to TRBJ2-1, with TRBD2 matching 7 bases. V was clipped by 1 base and J by 3 bases; unmatched bases: 0. Looked up from germline, CDR1 is LGHDT and CDR2 is YNNKEL (reference sequence). CDR3 length equals 14 residues. The CDR3 DNA sequence: TGTGCCAGCAGCCAAGCGGGGGGCTACAATGAGCAGTTCTTC. Its translation: CASSQAGGYNEQFF.

The V and J genes are TRBV3-1 (or the pseudogene TRBV3-2) and TRBJ2-5, with 9 bases fitting TRBD1. Unmatched junction bases numbered 10, after V lost 6 bases and J lost 5 bases. The germline V gene encodes CDR1 LGHDT and CDR2 YNNKEL (reference sequence). The CDR3 runs 15 residues. CDR3 region: CASRLQGALSETQYF. In DNA, the CDR3 is TGTGCCAGCAGACTACAGGGGGCTCTTAGCGAGACCCAGTACTTC.

The chain links TRBV4-1 to TRBJ2-1; maybe TRBD1 (6 bases). Germline V lookup: CDR1 MGHRA, CDR2 YSYEKL. Trimming left V 0 bases short and J 0 bases short, with 12 bases between. The CDR3 length is 17 residues. Here the CDR3 DNA reads TGCGCCAGCAGCCAAGAGCTAACAGGGAGCTCCTACAATGAGCAGTTCTTC. Translation: CASSQELTGSSYNEQFF.

This rearrangement joins TRBV7-3 to TRBJ2-3, with 8 bases lining up with TRBD1. The length of the CDR3 is 17 residues. With V trimmed by 0 bases and J by 15 bases, 20 bases remained unmatched. CDR1 and CDR2 (germline): SGHTA, FQGTGA. The CDR3 DNA sequence: TGTGCCAGCAGCTTAACCCCGGTGTTCCCGCCAGGGGGCGGGTTATATTTT. It is translated as CASSLTPVFPPGGGLYF.

The chain is built from TRBV6-5 and TRBJ1-6; 7 nucleotides align to TRBD1. CDR1 is MNHEY and CDR2 is SVGAGI in the germline V gene. The CDR3 is 16 residues long. The ends lost 2 bases at V and 0 bases at J; junction bases unmatched: 1. The chain's CDR3 is CASSYDRVSYNSPLHF. Written as DNA, the CDR3 is TGTGCCAGCAGTTACGACAGGGTCTCCTATAATTCACCCCTCCACTTT.

This chain connects TRBV12-3 or TRBV12-4 to TRBJ2-3; D is perhaps TRBD2 (5 bases). The length of the CDR3 is 13 residues. Trimming took off 5 bases at V and 3 bases at J, with 9 bases between the two ends. CDR3 DNA: TGTGCCAGCAGTCCTGGGGAGACAGATACGCAGTATTTT. Protein: CASSPGETDTQYF.

V and J are TRBV19 and TRBJ2-2; 10 bases map to TRBD1. The CDR3 has 14 amino acids. Germline-derived CDR1 and CDR2 are LNHDA and SQIVND (reference sequence). Losses at the gene ends were 7 bases for V and 6 bases for J; bases not matched to a gene: 5. DNA of the CDR3: TGTGCCAGTATTAGGACAGGGGGGGCCGGGGAGCTGTTTTTT. Its translation: CASIRTGGAGELFF. Variable domain in full (rest from reference TRBV19 and TRBJ2-2): DGGITQSPKYLFRKEGQNVTLSCEQNLNHDAMYWYRQDPGQGLRLIYYSQIVNDFQKGDIAEGYSVSREKKESFPLTVTSAQKNPTAFYLCASIRTGGAGELFFGEGSRLTVL.

This rearrangement joins TRBV7-3 to TRBJ2-5; 8 nucleotides line up with TRBD2. This CDR3 spans 17 amino acids. The germline CDR1 and CDR2 sequences are SGHTA and FQGTGA. V dropped 5 bases and J dropped 3; count of bases not matched to a gene: 14. The CDR3 nucleotides are TGTGCCAGCAGCCCCGGTCTAGCGGGTACTTACAAAGAGACCCAGTACTTC. It encodes CASSPGLAGTYKETQYF.

This chain links TRBV6-5 with TRBJ1-1; D gene uncertain. This CDR3 comprises 14 residues. CDR1 MNHEY and CDR2 SVGAGI come from the germline V gene. Between the trimmed V and J ends, which lost 5 bases and 3 bases, there was a span of 13 bases. The CDR3 DNA reads as TGTGCCAGCAGTCTGGAGGGAAGGGACACTGAAGCTTTCTTT. This translates into CASSLEGRDTEAFF.

The gene calls are TRBV29-1 and TRBJ1-2, with TRBD1 matching over 10 bases. Germline V gene sequence: CDR1 SQVTM, CDR2 ANQGSEA. The CDR3 extends over 13 amino acids. Trimming cost V 6 bases and J 9 bases; bases outside gene matches: 10. CDR3 amino acids: CSVVPGQGESYTF. The CDR3 bases are TGCAGCGTGGTCCCTGGACAGGGGGAGAGCTACACCTTC.

This chain uses TRBV12-3 or TRBV12-4 with TRBJ2-5, with 9 bases aligning to TRBD2. V was clipped by 5 bases and J by 4 bases; unmatched bases: 2. This CDR3 has 13 amino acids. This CDR3 reads CASSLLAGETQYF. The DNA for the CDR3 is TGTGCCAGCAGTCTACTAGCGGGAGAGACCCAGTACTTC.

This rearrangement joins TRBV2 to TRBJ2-7; 9 bases match TRBD1. This CDR3 has 15 residues. After removal of 7 bases from V and 3 bases from J, the junction contained 10 bases not matched to a gene. Germline V gives CDR1 SNHLY, CDR2 FYNNEI. CDR3 protein: CASTLDRGNFYEQYF. The DNA of the CDR3 is TGTGCCAGCACCCTGGACAGGGGAAATTTCTACGAGCAGTACTTC.

The V call is TRBV5-5, the J call TRBJ2-2, with D perhaps matching TRBD1 (7 bases). Germline CDR1 SGHKS, CDR2 YYEKEE (reference sequence). The ends were cut back, 1 base at V and 4 bases at J, with 11 bases in the middle. The CDR3 consists of 15 residues. The CDR3, as DNA: TGTGCCAGCAGCTTGTGGCAGGGGGGCACCGGGGAGCTGTTTTTT. Protein: CASSLWQGGTGELFF.

The chain combines TRBV30 with TRBJ1-4; TRBD1 agrees at 8 bases. CDR1 and CDR2 from the germline V gene are GTSNPN and SVGIG (reference sequence). V shed 3 bases and J 8 bases; nucleotides not matched to a gene: 8. This CDR3 spans 14 amino acids. The CDR3, as DNA: TGTGCCTGGAGCCGCCAGGGGGCAGGGGAAAAACTGTTTTTT. Amino acids: CAWSRQGAGEKLFF.

The V and J genes are TRBV23-1 and TRBJ2-2, with D uncertain. TRBV23-1 is an ORF for which the function is uncertain. The CDR3 length is 18 residues. V was shortened by 7 bases and J by 0 bases, with 21 bases between the two germline ends. The CDR3 DNA sequence: TGCGCCAGCAACCCAGACGCACAGTGGTTCGCGAACACCGGGGAGCTGTTTTTT. Its translation is CASNPDAQWFANTGELFF.

The chain combines TRBV30 with TRBJ1-2; maybe TRBD1 (5 bases). The ends were cut back, 0 bases at V and 3 bases at J, with 14 bases in the middle. Germline CDR1 reads GTSNPN; CDR2 reads SVGIG (reference sequence). This CDR3 comprises 15 residues. The CDR3 nucleotides are TGTGCCTGGAGTGTAAGCGGGGGTACTTACTATGGCTACACCTTC. Translated: CAWSVSGGTYYGYTF. The full variable domain, rest sourced from reference TRBV30 and TRBJ1-2, is SQTIHQWPATLVQPVGSPLSLECTVEGTSNPNLYWYRQAAGRGLQLLFYSVGIGQISSEVPQNLSASRPQDRQFILSSKKLLLSDSGFYLCAWSVSGGTYYGYTFGSGTRLTVV.

The rearrangement links TRBV4-2 to TRBJ1-1; D is possibly TRBD1 (6 bases). The CDR3 spans 13 residues. CDR1 and CDR2 (germline): LGHNA, YNFKEQ. V lost 4 bases, J lost 0 bases, and 6 bases lay in between. CDR3 in amino acids: CASSPGVNTEAFF. CDR3 DNA sequence: TGTGCCAGCAGCCCAGGGGTGAACACTGAAGCTTTCTTT.

This chain uses TRBV7-9 with TRBJ2-1, with 10 nucleotides matching TRBD2. The germline CDR1 and CDR2 sequences are SEHNR and FQNEAQ (reference sequence). The CDR3 totals 17 residues. Trimming removed 3 bases from V and 7 bases from J; junction bases left unmatched: 12. The CDR3 reads CASSLAEPGLARNEQFF. Written as DNA, the CDR3 is TGTGCCAGCAGCTTGGCAGAACCGGGACTAGCGCGTAATGAGCAGTTCTTC.

Only one count was recorded for this clone. The CDR3 DNA is TGTGCCAGCAGTGACGCTAGCGGGAGGGCCGAGCAGTTCTTC. Protein product: CASSDASGRAEQFF. J is TRBJ2-1 and V is TRBV6-4; 12 bases match TRBD2. Germline CDR1 reads MRHNA; CDR2 reads SNTAGT. V was clipped by 2 bases and J by 10 bases; unmatched bases: 3. The CDR3 has 14 residues.

This clone was found a few times. V is TRBV9 and J is TRBJ1-5; D may be TRBD1 (5 bases). Germline loops: CDR1 SGDLS, CDR2 YYNGEE. The V and J ends lost 0 bases and 6 bases respectively, with 13 bases between them. The CDR3 totals 15 residues. In DNA form, the CDR3 reads TGTGCCAGCAGCGTAGATTCGGGGGTGGGTCAGCCCCAGCATTTT. This encodes CASSVDSGVGQPQHF.

This clone was counted once. This sequence joins TRBV5-6 and TRBJ1-1, with unresolved D. Trimming removed 5 bases at V and 4 bases at J, with 15 bases between. Germline V gives CDR1 SGHDT, CDR2 YYEEEE. CDR3 length: 14 amino acids. The CDR3 sequence: CASSFGLRGTEAFF. The CDR3 DNA is TGTGCCAGCAGTTTTGGCTTACGAGGCACTGAAGCTTTCTTT.

The chain joins TRBV10-1 to TRBJ1-5; D gene unclear. Trimming removed 3 bases at V and 4 bases at J, with 4 bases between. Per germline, CDR1 WNHNN and CDR2 SYGVQD (reference sequence). The CDR3 has 12 residues. The CDR3 DNA reads TGCGCCAGCAGTGACGGGAATCAGCCCCAGCATTTT. Translating gives CASSDGNQPQHF.

This clone was seen once. The chain joins TRBV24-1 to TRBJ2-3; D is possibly TRBD2 (7 bases). Per germline, CDR1 KGHDR and CDR2 SFDVKD. The CDR3 extends over 14 amino acids. V lost 9 bases and J lost 6, with 18 bases in between. The CDR3 reads CATSLGGHLDTQYF. The CDR3 DNA reads as TGTGCCACCTCGTTGGGGGGGCATTTGGATACGCAGTATTTT.

The rearrangement uses TRBV25-1 and TRBJ1-3; no reliable D call. V lost 1 base and J 4 bases, leaving 11 bases between the germline ends. Germline assignment: CDR1 MGHDK and CDR2 SYGVNS. There are 15 residues in the CDR3. The CDR3 sequence: CASSEWRGSGNTIYF. CDR3 bases: TGTGCCAGCAGTGAATGGCGGGGTTCCGGAAACACCATATATTTT. Together with reference TRBV25-1 and TRBJ1-3, the CDR3 gives the full variable domain: EADIYQTPRYLVIGTGKKITLECSQTMGHDKMYWYQQDPGMELHLIHYSYGVNSTEKGDLSSESTVSRIRTEHFPLTLESARPSHTSQYLCASSEWRGSGNTIYFGEGSWLTVV.

The rearrangement links TRBV3-1 (or the pseudogene TRBV3-2) to TRBJ2-1; D is possibly TRBD2 (6 bases). The CDR3 sequence is 12 residues long. The V end lost 5 bases, the J end lost 15 bases, and 17 bases lay between the germline ends. Germline-derived CDR1 and CDR2 are LGHDT and YNNKEL (reference sequence). DNA of the CDR3: TGTGCCAGCAGCTCGGAGGGTGCCCGACCGTTCTTC. Amino acid sequence: CASSSEGARPFF.

CDR3 protein: CAPPQRGLDNSPLHF. CDR3 bases: TGTGCCCCCCCCCAACGGGGACTGGATAATTCACCCCTCCACTTT. The chain recombines TRBV6-4 with TRBJ1-6; possible D gene TRBD1, 5 bases. Trimming left V 11 bases short and J 5 bases short, with 19 bases between. Germline lookup yields CDR1 MRHNA and CDR2 SNTAGT. The CDR3 extends over 15 amino acids.

The gene calls are TRBV9 and TRBJ2-3, with 10 bases that match TRBD2. The CDR3 covers 16 residues. Germline values: CDR1 SGDLS, CDR2 YYNGEE. The V segment lost 4 bases and the J segment 3 bases; nucleotides outside the gene matches: 8. In DNA, the CDR3 is TGTGCCAGCAGCCCCGATAGCGGGGGGACAACAGATACGCAGTATTTT. Translated: CASSPDSGGTTDTQYF.

V is TRBV7-3 and J is TRBJ2-4; 8 nucleotides line up with TRBD2. Germline V gives CDR1 SGHTA, CDR2 FQGTGA. The CDR3 spans 16 residues. With 9 bases clipped from V and 1 base from J, the junction kept 11 bases outside the gene matches. CDR3 in amino acids: CASGVKRGRAKNIQYF. Written as DNA, the CDR3 is TGTGCCAGTGGCGTTAAGCGGGGGAGGGCCAAAAACATTCAGTACTTC.

The CDR3 nucleotides read TGCGCCAGCAGAAGGGACACCAACACCGGGGAGCTGTTTTTT. As protein: CASRRDTNTGELFF. The chain recombines TRBV10-1 with TRBJ2-2, with D possibly TRBD1 on 6 matching bases. V lost 6 bases, J lost 2 bases, and 10 bases lay in between. CDR1 and CDR2 (germline): WNHNN, SYGVQD (reference sequence). CDR3 length: 14 amino acids.